Presented here are 25 T cell receptor beta chains from one specimen sequenced in a study of blood T cell repertoires in COVID-19. Sequencing used immunoSEQ multiplex PCR; TCRdb keeps in-frame clones, though not all of them. The data show fewer than 85,000 clones, with around 91% seen just once and 0.8% to 1.3% held by the top ten. Sample: peripheral blood. The receptor source for this set is a woman between 50 and 59 years old in a cohort sampled during active COVID-19.

This chain uses TRBV19 with TRBJ1-5; possibly TRBD1 for D (5 bases). The CDR3 length is 15 residues. Trimming stripped 3 bases from V and 4 bases from J, with 13 bases between. Per germline, CDR1 LNHDA and CDR2 SQIVND (reference sequence). In nucleotides, the CDR3 is TGTGCCAGTAGTATCACCGGGACTTTTAATCAGCCCCAGCATTTT. Its translation is CASSITGTFNQPQHF. The full variable domain, completed using reference TRBV19 and TRBJ1-5, is DGGITQSPKYLFRKEGQNVTLSCEQNLNHDAMYWYRQDPGQGLRLIYYSQIVNDFQKGDIAEGYSVSREKKESFPLTVTSAQKNPTAFYLCASSITGTFNQPQHFGDGTRLSIL.

The V and J genes are TRBV7-6 and TRBJ2-2, with 10 bases identical to TRBD2. Germline values: CDR1 SGHVS, CDR2 FNYEAQ. The CDR3 contains 16 residues. Trimming at V came to 2 bases and at J to 4 bases, leaving 4 bases not matched to a gene. Here the CDR3 reads CASSLRLAGSTGELFF. CDR3 nucleotides: TGTGCCAGCAGCTTACGACTAGCGGGCAGCACCGGGGAGCTGTTTTTT.

The chain combines TRBV6-6 with TRBJ2-1; 9 bases fit TRBD2. Germline V lookup: CDR1 MNHNY, CDR2 SVGAGI (reference sequence). The CDR3 extends over 16 amino acids. The V gene end was trimmed by 7 bases and the J gene end by 6 bases; junction bases not matched to a gene: 13. The chain's CDR3 is CASTFTGTSNGNEQFF. In DNA form, the CDR3 reads TGTGCCAGCACTTTTACCGGGACTAGCAATGGCAATGAGCAGTTCTTC.

The chain links TRBV6-1 to TRBJ2-7; TRBD2 agrees at 13 bases. This CDR3 spans 15 amino acids. The V segment lost 3 bases and the J segment 4 bases; nucleotides outside the gene matches: 3. Germline-derived CDR1 and CDR2 are MNHNS and SASEGT. The CDR3 sequence: CASSDLLAGGYEQYF. CDR3 nucleotide sequence: TGTGCCAGCAGTGATTTACTAGCGGGAGGGTACGAGCAGTACTTC.

The chain joins TRBV7-9 to TRBJ1-5; D is unclear. Germline CDR1 and CDR2: SEHNR and FQNEAQ (reference sequence). This CDR3 contains 15 residues. Trimming removed 5 bases at V and 3 bases at J, with 14 bases between. The CDR3 DNA sequence: TGTGCCAGCAGCCCCGCCGGGGTAAACAATCAGCCCCAGCATTTT. Its protein product is CASSPAGVNNQPQHF.

The chain couples TRBV9 to TRBJ2-1, with 7 bases that match TRBD1. Per the germline V gene, CDR1 is SGDLS and CDR2 is YYNGEE. There are 18 residues in the CDR3. V dropped 4 bases and J dropped 7; count of bases not matched to a gene: 20. This CDR3 reads CASSPSPIQTGTKNEQFF. Written as DNA, the CDR3 is TGTGCCAGCAGCCCATCCCCGATTCAGACAGGGACCAAAAATGAGCAGTTCTTC.

This chain connects TRBV3-1 (or the pseudogene TRBV3-2) to TRBJ2-1, with D perhaps matching TRBD1 (6 bases). The CDR3 runs 15 residues. In germline, CDR1 is LGHDT, CDR2 YNNKEL (reference sequence). The V end was cut by 1 base, the J end by 4 bases, with 11 bases between. CDR3 protein: CASSQASGTYNEQFF. The CDR3 nucleotides read TGTGCCAGCAGCCAAGCCTCGGGGACATACAATGAGCAGTTCTTC.

This clone was observed once. The rearrangement links TRBV6-2 or TRBV6-3 to TRBJ1-1, with TRBD1 identical over 7 bases. The CDR3 length is 17 residues. In germline, CDR1 is MNHEY, CDR2 SVGEGT. V trimming: 0 bases; J trimming: 0 bases; junction bases outside the gene matches: 7. In nucleotides, the CDR3 is TGTGCCAGCAGTTACTCAGGGGACAGCCTTATGAACACTGAAGCTTTCTTT. Translating it yields CASSYSGDSLMNTEAFF.

V is TRBV11-2 and J is TRBJ2-7; D not resolved. CDR3 size: 12 residues. V lost 2 bases and J 4 bases, leaving 6 bases between the germline ends. Germline CDR1 and CDR2: SGHAT and FQNNGV. Here the CDR3 DNA reads TGTGCCAGCAGCTTATCCCATTACGAGCAGTACTTC. Protein: CASSLSHYEQYF.

The gene calls are TRBV7-3 and TRBJ2-7; D perhaps matches TRBD2 (5 bases). Trimming cost V 5 bases and J 3 bases, with 5 bases left between them. The CDR3 consists of 11 residues. CDR1 and CDR2 from the germline V gene are SGHTA and FQGTGA. This chain's CDR3 is CASSTSYEQYF. The CDR3 bases are TGTGCCAGCAGCACTAGCTACGAGCAGTACTTC.

The J gene is TRBJ2-2, the V gene TRBV18; 11 nucleotides agree with TRBD2. CDR3 length: 19 residues. CDR1 KGHSH and CDR2 LQKENI come from the germline V gene. The V gene end was trimmed by 1 base and the J gene end by 6 bases; junction bases not matched to a gene: 13. The CDR3 DNA reads TGTGCCAGCTCACCACAGTCATGGAGCACTAGCGGGAGCTCCGGGGAGCTGTTTTTT. Amino acids: CASSPQSWSTSGSSGELFF.

The rearrangement uses TRBV19 and TRBJ2-7, with D tentatively TRBD2 (5 bases). The CDR3 contains 14 residues. Germline-derived CDR1 and CDR2 are LNHDA and SQIVND (reference sequence). Trimming took off 3 bases at V and 3 bases at J, with 12 bases between the two ends. The CDR3: CASSMGGGFYEQYF. CDR3 DNA sequence: TGTGCCAGTAGTATGGGTGGAGGCTTCTACGAGCAGTACTTC.

This clone was observed many times. This chain joins TRBV27 and TRBJ1-5; D possibly corresponds to TRBD1 (5 bases). Germline values: CDR1 MNHEY, CDR2 SMNVEV (reference sequence). The CDR3 contains 13 residues. V was clipped by 5 bases and J by 5 bases, with 10 bases between them. Here the CDR3 DNA reads TGTGCCAGCAGTCCGCGGGGCGATCAGCCCCAGCATTTT. Its protein product is CASSPRGDQPQHF.

The chain is built from TRBV20-1 and TRBJ1-2; tentative D call: TRBD1 (5 bases). Germline CDR1 is DFQATT and CDR2 is SNEGSKA (reference sequence). This CDR3 contains 11 residues. V was cut by 7 bases and J by 2 bases, with 8 bases left in between. The CDR3 sequence: CSVAGNYGYTF. CDR3 nucleotides: TGCAGTGTGGCAGGGAACTATGGCTACACCTTC.

V is TRBV5-8 and J is TRBJ1-5, with 7 bases identical to TRBD1. The CDR3 consists of 15 residues. Germline-derived CDR1 and CDR2 are SGHTS and YDEGEE. Trimming took 4 bases from V and 4 from J; bases not matched to a gene: 8. The CDR3 coding sequence is TGTGCCAGCAGCCCGGGACAGATTCCTAATCAGCCCCAGCATTTT. Protein: CASSPGQIPNQPQHF.

This clone occurred once. The chain couples TRBV30 to TRBJ2-7, with 9 bases aligning to TRBD1. The CDR3 spans 14 residues. After removal of 5 bases from V and 2 bases from J, the junction contained 7 bases not matched to a gene. Germline V gene sequence: CDR1 GTSNPN, CDR2 SVGIG (reference sequence). The CDR3 sequence: CAWETDRGAYEQYF. CDR3 nucleotide sequence: TGTGCCTGGGAAACGGACAGGGGCGCCTACGAGCAGTACTTC.

In this sample, this clone turned up a few times. The junction departs from the called germline gene at one end, perhaps through a read error. V is TRBV5-1 and J is TRBJ2-7, with 7 bases that match TRBD1. This CDR3 is built from 13 residues. Germline CDR1 and CDR2: SGHRS and YFSETQ. CDR3 region: CASSPEGANPALF. CDR3 DNA: TGCGCCAGCAGCCCCGAGGGGGCGAATCCTGCGCTATTC.

This chain uses TRBV6-2 or TRBV6-3 with TRBJ1-1; TRBD1 matches 10 bases. The CDR3 sequence is 15 residues long. Per the germline V gene, CDR1 is MNHEY and CDR2 is SVGEGT. J was trimmed by 4 bases and V by 1 base; bases with no gene match: 3. The DNA for the CDR3 is TGTGCCAGCAGTTACTGGGGGACAGGGGCCACTGAAGCTTTCTTT. Translated: CASSYWGTGATEAFF.

The chain joins TRBV6-5 to TRBJ1-2; D ambiguous. V was shortened by 6 bases and J by 5 bases, with 10 bases between the two germline ends. Germline CDR1 MNHEY, CDR2 SVGAGI. This CDR3 is 12 amino acids long. The CDR3 DNA sequence: TGTGCCAGCAGGTGGACTGATTATGGCTACACCTTC. Its translation: CASRWTDYGYTF.

The chain couples TRBV6-5 to TRBJ2-1; 7 bases agree with TRBD2. This CDR3 has 14 amino acids. The germline V gene encodes CDR1 MNHEY and CDR2 SVGAGI. J gave up 0 bases and V 6 bases, and 2 bases lay outside the gene matches. Here the CDR3 DNA reads TGTGCCAGCAGAGCGGGGAACTCCTACAATGAGCAGTTCTTC. Translation gives CASRAGNSYNEQFF.

This chain joins TRBV4-2 and TRBJ1-6; tentatively, D is TRBD1 (5 bases). Trimming took 0 bases from V and 7 from J, leaving 19 bases between them. Germline CDR1 is LGHNA and CDR2 is YNFKEQ. The CDR3 is 18 amino acids. CDR3 sequence (DNA): TGTGCCAGCAGCCAAGATAAGGCAGGGCCGCGACGAAATTCACCCCTCCACTTT. Translating gives CASSQDKAGPRRNSPLHF.

The chain couples TRBV28 to TRBJ2-5; 9 nucleotides agree with TRBD2. The CDR3 totals 18 residues. The V gene's germline CDR1 is MDHEN and CDR2 SYDVKM. Trimming took 4 bases from V and 5 from J; bases not matched to a gene: 17. This chain's CDR3 is CASSSLGAGGMSWETQYF. As DNA, the CDR3 is TGTGCCAGCAGTTCCCTGGGAGCGGGAGGAATGTCGTGGGAGACCCAGTACTTC.

The CDR3 DNA reads as TGTGCCAGCAGCCAAGATTACAGGGTGAACACTGAAGCTTTCTTT. Protein product: CASSQDYRVNTEAFF. V usage is TRBV3-1 (or the pseudogene TRBV3-2) and J usage is TRBJ1-1; TRBD1 is a possible D gene (6 bases). The CDR3 extends over 15 amino acids. Germline values: CDR1 LGHDT, CDR2 YNNKEL (reference sequence). Trimming took 0 bases from V and 0 from J, leaving 8 bases between them.

The J gene is TRBJ2-3, the V gene TRBV28; the match to TRBD1 covers 8 bases. Germline CDR1 and CDR2: MDHEN and SYDVKM. CDR3 length: 14 amino acids. V gave up 8 bases and J gave up 4 bases; unmatched junction bases: 8. The CDR3 is CASGGQGAADTQYF. The CDR3 DNA is TGTGCCAGCGGGGGGCAGGGGGCCGCAGATACGCAGTATTTT.

The rearrangement links TRBV7-8 to TRBJ2-4; possible D gene TRBD2, 5 bases. The CDR3 loop spans 16 amino acids. Looked up from germline, CDR1 is SGHVS and CDR2 is FQNEAQ. The V and J ends lost 3 bases and 3 bases respectively, with 15 bases between them. The CDR3 DNA sequence: TGTGCCAGCAGCTTCGACGGGGATGGCGGCAAAAACATTCAGTACTTC. Translating gives CASSFDGDGGKNIQYF.